This T cell receptor beta chain was sequenced during a study of cytomegalovirus exposure and HLA in healthy donors. Use of 60 Vbeta and 13 Jbeta primers characterized the PCR. Clones were read by immunoSEQ multiplex PCR, and TCRdb kept only the in-frame ones, dropping some. This listing includes 65,000 to 95,000 clones. CDR1 is SGHTA, CDR2 FQGTGA, per germline. V lost 1 base and J lost 4, with 10 bases in between. This CDR3 has 15 residues. This clonotype was sampled from a woman in her fifties or sixties in good health and CMV-seronegative. The chain recombines TRBV7-3 with TRBJ2-2; no reliable D call. Sequencing was done on a sample of PBMCs. CDR3 nucleotide sequence: TGTGCCAGCAGCTTAAGTGCGGTTGCCACCGGGGAGCTGTTTTTT. Translated: CASSLSAVATGELFF.